Given below is one T cell receptor beta chain in context. Its antigen is unidentified. This entry belongs to a study of cytotoxic CD8 clonotypes in ibrutinib-treated CLL. Study-wide points: Clonality climbed at ibrutinib response, then dropped toward baseline at progression. Private clonotypes, not public ones, expanded at ibrutinib response.

The V end was cut by 2 bases, the J end by 7 bases, with 14 bases between. Germline CDR1 MNHEY, CDR2 SVGAGI. This CDR3 has 14 residues. Libraries were prepared by immunoSEQ multiplex PCR; TCRdb keeps only in-frame clonotypes and omits some of them. The table lists approximately 130,000 clones, 80% to 90% of them singletons. Sequences were derived from PBMCs, sampled after 24 months of ibrutinib treatment. This receptor was obtained from a human donor with chronic lymphocytic leukemia. The chain joins TRBV6-5 to TRBJ1-2; possible D gene TRBD1, 6 bases. CDR3 nucleotide sequence: TGTGCCAGCAGTTACCGGGCAGGGGTGGGTGGCTACACCTTC. Its translation is CASSYRAGVGGYTF.